This entry concerns a single TCR beta chain. Its matching antigen is unknown. V lost 2 bases, J lost 4 bases, and 11 bases lay in between. The CDR3 is made up of 14 amino acids. CDR1 and CDR2 from the germline V gene are MNHEY and SVGEGT. This entry belongs to a study of molecular identifiers for immune sequencing clone quantification. From the PCR reads, TCRdb called clonotypes with MiXCR, one entry per CDR3 protein. The repertoire includes 250,000 to 350,000 distinct CDR3 sequences, 20% to 25% of them detected once, and 0.81% sits in the top ten. General study findings and limits: For effector cells, clones above 20 RNA copies held over 98% of molecules; for naive cells, under 1%.

The V call is TRBV6-2 or TRBV6-3, the J call TRBJ1-1; TRBD1 is a possible D gene (5 bases). This receptor was identified in a human donor in good health. Some libraries in this study had Jurkat cell RNA spiked in. The sample taken for sequencing was naive CD8+ T cells from blood, with Jurkat cell RNA spiked in. Specified subset: FACS-sorted CD8+CD4-CCR7+CD45RA+ naive T cells. Written as DNA, the CDR3 is TGTGCCAGCAGTTACACCGGGAGGGGCACTGAAGCTTTCTTT. Translating gives CASSYTGRGTEAFF.